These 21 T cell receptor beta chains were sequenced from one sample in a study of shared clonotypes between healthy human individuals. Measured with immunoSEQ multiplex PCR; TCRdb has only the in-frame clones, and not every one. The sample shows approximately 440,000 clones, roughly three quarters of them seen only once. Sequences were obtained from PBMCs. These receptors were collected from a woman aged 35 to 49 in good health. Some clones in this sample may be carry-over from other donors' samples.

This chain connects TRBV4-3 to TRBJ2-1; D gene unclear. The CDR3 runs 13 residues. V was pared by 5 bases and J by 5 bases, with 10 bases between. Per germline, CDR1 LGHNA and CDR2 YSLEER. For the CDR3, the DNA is TGCGCCAGCAGCTACTGGACCAACAATGAGCAGTTCTTC. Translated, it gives CASSYWTNNEQFF.

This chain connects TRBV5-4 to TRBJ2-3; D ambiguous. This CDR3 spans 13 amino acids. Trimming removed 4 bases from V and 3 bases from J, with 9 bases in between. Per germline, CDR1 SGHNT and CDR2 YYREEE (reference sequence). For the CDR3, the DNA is TGTGCCAGCAGCCATTCGCGAACAGATACGCAGTATTTT. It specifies CASSHSRTDTQYF.

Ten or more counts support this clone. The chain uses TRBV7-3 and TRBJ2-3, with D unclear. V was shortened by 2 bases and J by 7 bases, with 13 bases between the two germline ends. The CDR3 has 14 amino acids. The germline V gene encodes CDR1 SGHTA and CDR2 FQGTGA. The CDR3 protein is CASSLDDYSNTQYF. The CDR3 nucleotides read TGTGCCAGCAGCTTAGATGATTACTCGAATACGCAGTATTTT.

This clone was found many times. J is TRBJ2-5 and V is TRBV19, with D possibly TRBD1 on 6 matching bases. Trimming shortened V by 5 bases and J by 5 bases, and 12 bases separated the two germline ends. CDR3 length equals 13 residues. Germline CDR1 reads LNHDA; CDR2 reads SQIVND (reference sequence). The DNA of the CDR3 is TGTGCCAGTAGTCGCACAGGGCGGGAGACCCAGTACTTC. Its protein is CASSRTGRETQYF.

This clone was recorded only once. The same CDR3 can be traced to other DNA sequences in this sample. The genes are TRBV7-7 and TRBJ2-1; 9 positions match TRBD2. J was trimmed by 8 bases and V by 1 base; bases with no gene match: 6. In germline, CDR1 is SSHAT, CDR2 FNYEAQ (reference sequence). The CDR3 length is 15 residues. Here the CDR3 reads CASSLGLAGSDEQFF. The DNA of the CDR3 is TGTGCCAGCAGCTTAGGGCTAGCGGGAAGCGATGAGCAGTTCTTC. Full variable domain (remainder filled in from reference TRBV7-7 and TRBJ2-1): GAGVSQSPRYKVTKRGQDVTLRCDPISSHATLYWYQQALGQGPEFLTYFNYEAQPDKSGLPSDRFSAERPEGSISTLTIQRTEQRDSAMYRCASSLGLAGSDEQFFGPGTRLTVL.

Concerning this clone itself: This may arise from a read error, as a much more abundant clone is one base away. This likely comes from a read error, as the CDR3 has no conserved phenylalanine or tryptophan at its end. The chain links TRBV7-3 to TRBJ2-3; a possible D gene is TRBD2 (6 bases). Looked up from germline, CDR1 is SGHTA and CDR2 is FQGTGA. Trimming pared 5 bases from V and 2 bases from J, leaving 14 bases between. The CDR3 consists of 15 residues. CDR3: CASSPRAGLTDTQYL. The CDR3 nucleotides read TGTGCCAGCAGCCCCCGGGCGGGACTCACAGATACGCAGTATCTT.

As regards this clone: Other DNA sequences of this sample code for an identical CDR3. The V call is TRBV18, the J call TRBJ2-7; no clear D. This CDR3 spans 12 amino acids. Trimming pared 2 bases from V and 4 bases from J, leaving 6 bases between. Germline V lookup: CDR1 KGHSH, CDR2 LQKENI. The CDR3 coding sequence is TGTGCCAGCTCACCAGAGTCTTACGAGCAGTACTTC. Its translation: CASSPESYEQYF. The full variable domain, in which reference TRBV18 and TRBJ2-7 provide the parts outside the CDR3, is NAGVMQNPRHLVRRRGQEARLRCSPMKGHSHVYWYRQLPEEGLKFMVYLQKENIIDESGMPKERFSAEFPKEGPSILRIQQVVRGDSAAYFCASSPESYEQYFGPGTRLTVT.

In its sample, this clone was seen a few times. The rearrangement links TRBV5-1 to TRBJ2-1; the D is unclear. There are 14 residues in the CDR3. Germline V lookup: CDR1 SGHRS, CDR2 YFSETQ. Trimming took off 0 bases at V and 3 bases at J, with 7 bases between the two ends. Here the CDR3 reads CASSLESRYNEQFF. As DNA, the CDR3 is TGCGCCAGCAGCTTGGAGTCCCGCTACAATGAGCAGTTCTTC.

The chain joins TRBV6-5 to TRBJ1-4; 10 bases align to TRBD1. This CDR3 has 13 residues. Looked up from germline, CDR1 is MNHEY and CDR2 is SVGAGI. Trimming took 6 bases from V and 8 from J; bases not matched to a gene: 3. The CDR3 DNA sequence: TGTGCCAGCAGCGGGACAGGGGACGAAAAACTGTTTTTT. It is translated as CASSGTGDEKLFF.

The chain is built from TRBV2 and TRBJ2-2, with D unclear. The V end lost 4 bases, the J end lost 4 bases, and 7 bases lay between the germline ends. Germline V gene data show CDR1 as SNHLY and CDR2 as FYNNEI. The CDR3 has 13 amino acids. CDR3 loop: CASSGLITGELFF. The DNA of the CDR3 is TGTGCCAGCAGTGGGCTCATCACCGGGGAGCTGTTTTTT.

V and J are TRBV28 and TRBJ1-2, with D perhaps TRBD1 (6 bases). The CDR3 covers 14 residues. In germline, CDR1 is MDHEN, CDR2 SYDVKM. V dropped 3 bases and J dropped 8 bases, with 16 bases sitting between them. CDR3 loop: CASSLAGQTRGYTF. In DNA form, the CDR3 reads TGTGCCAGCAGTTTGGCCGGACAGACGAGAGGCTACACCTTC.

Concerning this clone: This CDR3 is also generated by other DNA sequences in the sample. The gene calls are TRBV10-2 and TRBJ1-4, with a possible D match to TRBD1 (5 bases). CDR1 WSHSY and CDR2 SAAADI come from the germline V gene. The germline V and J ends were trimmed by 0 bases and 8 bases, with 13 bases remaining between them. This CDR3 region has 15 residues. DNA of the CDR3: TGCGCCAGCAGTGAGTCGGGGCAGGGAGGCGAAAAACTGTTTTTT. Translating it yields CASSESGQGGEKLFF.

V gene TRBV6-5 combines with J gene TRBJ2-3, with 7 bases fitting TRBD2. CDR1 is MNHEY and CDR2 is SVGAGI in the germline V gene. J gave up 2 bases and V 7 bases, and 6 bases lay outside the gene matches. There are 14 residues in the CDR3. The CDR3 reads CASTPAGSTDTQYF. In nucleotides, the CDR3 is TGTGCCAGCACCCCAGCGGGATCCACAGATACGCAGTATTTT.

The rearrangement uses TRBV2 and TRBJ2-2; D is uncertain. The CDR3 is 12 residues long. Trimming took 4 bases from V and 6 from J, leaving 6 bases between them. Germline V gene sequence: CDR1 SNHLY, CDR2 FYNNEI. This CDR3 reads CASSVMAGELFF. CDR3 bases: TGTGCCAGCAGTGTAATGGCCGGGGAGCTGTTTTTT.

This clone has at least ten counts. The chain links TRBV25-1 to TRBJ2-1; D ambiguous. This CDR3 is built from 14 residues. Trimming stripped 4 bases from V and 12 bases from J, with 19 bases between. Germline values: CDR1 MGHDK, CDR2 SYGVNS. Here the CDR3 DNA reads TGTGCCAGCAGTGCGTCAGGTGGAATAGTCGGGCAGTTCTTC. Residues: CASSASGGIVGQFF.

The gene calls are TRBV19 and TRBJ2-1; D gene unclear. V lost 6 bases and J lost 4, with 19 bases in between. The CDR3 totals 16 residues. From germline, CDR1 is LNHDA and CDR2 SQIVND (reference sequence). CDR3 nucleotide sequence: TGTGCCAGTAGCTCCGGTGGACGGTCACGATACAATGAGCAGTTCTTC. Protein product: CASSSGGRSRYNEQFF.

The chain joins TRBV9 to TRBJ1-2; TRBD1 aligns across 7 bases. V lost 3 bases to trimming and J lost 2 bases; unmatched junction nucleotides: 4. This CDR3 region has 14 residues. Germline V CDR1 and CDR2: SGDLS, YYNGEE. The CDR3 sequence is CASSGLTGNYGYTF. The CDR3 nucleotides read TGTGCCAGCAGCGGACTGACAGGGAACTATGGCTACACCTTC.

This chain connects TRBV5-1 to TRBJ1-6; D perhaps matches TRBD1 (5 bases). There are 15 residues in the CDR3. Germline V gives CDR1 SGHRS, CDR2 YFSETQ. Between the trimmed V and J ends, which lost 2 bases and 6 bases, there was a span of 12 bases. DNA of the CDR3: TGCGCCAGCAGCTTTGAGGGGCAGGGTAATTCACCCCTCCACTTT. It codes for CASSFEGQGNSPLHF.

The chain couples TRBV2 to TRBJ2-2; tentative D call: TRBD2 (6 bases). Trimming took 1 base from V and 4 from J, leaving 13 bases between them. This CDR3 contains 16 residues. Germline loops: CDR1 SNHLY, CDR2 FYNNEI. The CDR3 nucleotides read TGTGCCAGCAGTGAAGTGGGGGAGGTTGGCACCGGGGAGCTGTTTTTT. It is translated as CASSEVGEVGTGELFF. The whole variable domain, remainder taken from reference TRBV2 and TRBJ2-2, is EPEVTQTPSHQVTQMGQEVILRCVPISNHLYFYWYRQILGQKVEFLVSFYNNEISEKSEIFDDQFSVERPDGSNFTLKIRSTKLEDSAMYFCASSEVGEVGTGELFFGEGSRLTVL.

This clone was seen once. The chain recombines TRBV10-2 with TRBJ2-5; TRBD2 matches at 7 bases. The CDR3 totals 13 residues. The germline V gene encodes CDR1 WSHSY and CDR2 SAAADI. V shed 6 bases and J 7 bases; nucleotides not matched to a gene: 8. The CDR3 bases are TGCGCCAGCAGAGGTAGCTCGGGAGGGACCCAGTACTTC. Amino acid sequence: CASRGSSGGTQYF.

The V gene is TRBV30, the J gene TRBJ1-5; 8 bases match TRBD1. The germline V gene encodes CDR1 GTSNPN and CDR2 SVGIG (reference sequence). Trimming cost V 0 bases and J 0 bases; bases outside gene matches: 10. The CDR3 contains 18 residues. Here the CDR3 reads CAWSVRRGLWNSNQPQHF. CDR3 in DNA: TGTGCCTGGAGTGTACGCAGGGGGCTTTGGAATAGCAATCAGCCCCAGCATTTT.